This TCR beta chain appears in the sequencing data of a study of technical replicates of blood from several donors. In the case of this clone: A read error may account for a junction end that differs from germline.

Using immunoSEQ multiplex PCR, the repertoire was profiled, and TCRdb retains in-frame clones only, with some absent. The data contain 40,000 to 65,000 clones, about 82% of them singletons. The V gene's germline CDR1 is ENHRY and CDR2 SYGVKD. The CDR3 has 17 residues. The chain combines TRBV10-3 with TRBJ2-3; 11 nucleotides align to TRBD1. This receptor was taken from a human donor in good health. Some clones in this sample may be carry-over from other donors' samples. The material sequenced was PBMCs. CDR3 residues: CAIGDPWTGGASDTQYF. CDR3 coding DNA: TGTGCCATCGGTGATCCCTGGACAGGGGGCGCCTCAGATACGCAGTATTTT.